This T cell receptor (beta chain) comes out of a study of shared clonotypes between healthy human individuals. This CDR3 comprises 17 residues. The ends were cut back, 3 bases at V and 4 bases at J, with 19 bases in the middle. CDR1 is SGHNT and CDR2 is YYREEE in the germline V gene (reference sequence). Repertoires were generated with immunoSEQ multiplex PCR, while TCRdb's copy carries only in-frame clones and drops some. The sample lists about 1 million clones; approximately 68% were seen once. The receptor was derived from a young man in good health. Sequenced: memory CD4+ T cells sorted from blood. Subset denoted: CD45RA-negative fraction. The chain combines TRBV5-4 with TRBJ1-4; D is perhaps TRBD1 (6 bases). CDR3 region: CASSSGAGTLGNEKLFF. Here the CDR3 DNA reads TGTGCCAGCAGCTCAGGGGCAGGGACGTTGGGTAATGAAAAACTGTTTTTT. The full variable domain, in which reference TRBV5-4 and TRBJ1-4 provide the parts outside the CDR3, is ETGVTQSPTHLIKTRGQQVTLRCSSQSGHNTVSWYQQALGQGPQFIFQYYREEENGRGNFPPRFSGLQFPNYSSELNVNALELDDSALYLCASSSGAGTLGNEKLFFGSGTQLSVL.